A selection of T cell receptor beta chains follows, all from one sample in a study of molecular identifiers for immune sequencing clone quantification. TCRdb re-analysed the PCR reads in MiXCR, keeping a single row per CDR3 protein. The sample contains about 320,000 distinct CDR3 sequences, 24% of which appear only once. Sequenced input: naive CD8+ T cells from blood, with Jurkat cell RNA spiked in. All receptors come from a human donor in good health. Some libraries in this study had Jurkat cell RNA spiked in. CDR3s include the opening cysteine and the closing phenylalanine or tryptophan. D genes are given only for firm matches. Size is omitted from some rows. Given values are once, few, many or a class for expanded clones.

CDR3 protein: CASSQDGYYNEKLFF; CDR3 DNA: TGCGCCAGCAGCCAAGATGGGTATTATAATGAAAAACTGTTTTTT; D gene: .; J gene: TRBJ1-4; V gene: TRBV4-3; clone size: .
CDR3 protein: CSAPEGYEQYF; CDR3 DNA: TGCAGTGCCCCGGAAGGCTACGAGCAGTACTTC; D gene: .; J gene: TRBJ2-7; V gene: TRBV20-1; clone size: many
CDR3 protein: CASSQKAGQDFSYEQYF; CDR3 DNA: TGTGCCAGCAGCCAAAAAGCGGGACAGGACTTCTCCTACGAGCAGTACTTC; D gene: .; J gene: TRBJ2-7; V gene: TRBV3-2; clone size: .
CDR3 protein: CASSQTHRDSSYNEQFF; CDR3 DNA: TGTGCCAGCAGCCAAACCCACCGGGACAGCTCCTACAATGAGCAGTTCTTC; D gene: TRBD1; J gene: TRBJ2-1; V gene: TRBV4-2; clone size: .
CDR3 protein: CASRLADETQYF; CDR3 DNA: TGTGCCAGCAGACTAGCGGATGAGACCCAATACTTC; D gene: TRBD2; J gene: TRBJ2-5; V gene: TRBV12-3/TRBV12-4; clone size: .
CDR3 protein: CSAAGLADTDTQYF; CDR3 DNA: TGCAGTGCCGCCGGACTAGCGGACACAGATACGCAGTATTTT; D gene: TRBD2; J gene: TRBJ2-3; V gene: TRBV20-1; clone size: .
CDR3 protein: CASSLGTGVRSRNIQYF; CDR3 DNA: TGTGCCAGCAGCTTGGGGACAGGGGTCCGATCGAGGAACATTCAGTACTTC; D gene: TRBD1; J gene: TRBJ2-4; V gene: TRBV5-5; clone size: many
CDR3 protein: CAIGGERTDTQYF; CDR3 DNA: TGTGCCATCGGCGGGGAAAGGACAGATACGCAGTATTTT; D gene: .; J gene: TRBJ2-3; V gene: TRBV15; clone size: .
CDR3 protein: CASRLRGTDTDTQYF; CDR3 DNA: TGTGCCAGCAGACTAAGAGGGACAGACACAGATACGCAGTATTTT; D gene: TRBD1; J gene: TRBJ2-3; V gene: TRBV12-3/TRBV12-4; clone size: few
CDR3 protein: CASSQTGFSGNTIYF; CDR3 DNA: TGCGCCAGCAGCCAAACAGGGTTCTCTGGAAACACCATATATTTT; D gene: .; J gene: TRBJ1-3; V gene: TRBV4-1; clone size: many
CDR3 protein: CAWMSLKRVNTEAFF; CDR3 DNA: TGTGCCTGGATGTCCCTTAAAAGAGTTAACACTGAAGCTTTCTTT; D gene: .; J gene: TRBJ1-1; V gene: TRBV30; clone size: few
CDR3 protein: CASSLTRAAQETQYF; CDR3 DNA: TGTGCCAGCAGCCTTACTAGGGCAGCCCAAGAGACCCAGTACTTC; D gene: .; J gene: TRBJ2-5; V gene: TRBV6-6; clone size: many
CDR3 protein: CASSNPGLAITDTQYF; CDR3 DNA: TGTGCCAGCAGTAACCCGGGACTAGCGATCACAGATACGCAGTATTTT; D gene: TRBD2; J gene: TRBJ2-3; V gene: TRBV6-6; clone size: .
CDR3 protein: CASSPFQGTEAFF; CDR3 DNA: TGTGCCAGCAGTCCTTTTCAGGGCACTGAAGCTTTCTTT; D gene: .; J gene: TRBJ1-1; V gene: TRBV27; clone size: few
CDR3 protein: CASSPSPSGRWTDTQYF; CDR3 DNA: TGTGCCAGCAGCCCCTCGCCTAGCGGGAGGTGGACAGATACGCAGTATTTT; D gene: TRBD2; J gene: TRBJ2-3; V gene: TRBV6-5; clone size: many
CDR3 protein: CSVTGGMTYEQYF; CDR3 DNA: TGCAGCGTGACAGGGGGAATGACGTACGAGCAGTACTTC; D gene: TRBD1; J gene: TRBJ2-7; V gene: TRBV29-1; clone size: few
CDR3 protein: CASSEASEQFF; CDR3 DNA: TGTGCCAGCAGTGAAGCGAGCGAGCAGTTCTTC; D gene: .; J gene: TRBJ2-1; V gene: TRBV2; clone size: .
CDR3 protein: CSADGGLVEQYF; CDR3 DNA: TGCAGTGCGGATGGGGGACTAGTCGAGCAGTACTTC; D gene: TRBD2; J gene: TRBJ2-7; V gene: TRBV20-1; clone size: many
CDR3 protein: CASSLSRGSAEAFF; CDR3 DNA: TGCGCCAGCAGCCTAAGTAGGGGTAGCGCTGAAGCTTTCTTT; D gene: .; J gene: TRBJ1-1; V gene: TRBV4-3; clone size: .
CDR3 protein: CASSYSLTADTQYF; CDR3 DNA: TGTGCCAGCAGTTACTCGCTAACAGCAGATACGCAGTATTTT; D gene: .; J gene: TRBJ2-3; V gene: TRBV6-5; clone size: many
CDR3 protein: CASSSGKFGPKQYF; CDR3 DNA: TGTGCCAGCAGCTCCGGGAAGTTTGGCCCTAAGCAGTACTTC; D gene: .; J gene: TRBJ2-7; V gene: TRBV11-2; clone size: few
CDR3 protein: CAWSVVGYEQYF; CDR3 DNA: TGTGCCTGGTCAGTGGTCGGGTACGAGCAGTACTTC; D gene: .; J gene: TRBJ2-7; V gene: TRBV30; clone size: few
CDR3 protein: CASSPPRGQSSYYEQFF; CDR3 DNA: TGTGCCAGCAGCCCCCCCCGGGGCCAGAGCTCCTACTATGAGCAGTTCTTC; D gene: .; J gene: TRBJ2-1; V gene: TRBV7-8; clone size: .
CDR3 protein: CASHRSGYHQETQYF; CDR3 DNA: TGTGCCAGCCACCGGAGTGGGTACCACCAAGAGACCCAGTACTTC; D gene: .; J gene: TRBJ2-5; V gene: TRBV11-2; clone size: .
CDR3 protein: CAWSRQGTPLNTEAFF; CDR3 DNA: TGTGCCTGGAGCCGACAGGGGACCCCTCTGAACACTGAAGCTTTCTTT; D gene: TRBD1; J gene: TRBJ1-1; V gene: TRBV30; clone size: few
CDR3 protein: CASSHYIGGMADTQYF; CDR3 DNA: TGTGCCAGCAGCCACTACATAGGGGGCATGGCAGATACGCAGTATTTT; D gene: TRBD1; J gene: TRBJ2-3; V gene: TRBV28; clone size: many
CDR3 protein: CASSEQSDIQYF; CDR3 DNA: TGCGCCAGCAGTGAGCAAAGCGACATTCAGTACTTC; D gene: .; J gene: TRBJ2-4; V gene: TRBV10-1; clone size: .
CDR3 protein: CAWSITGGTEAFF; CDR3 DNA: TGTGCCTGGAGCATAACAGGGGGCACTGAAGCTTTCTTT; D gene: TRBD1; J gene: TRBJ1-1; V gene: TRBV30; clone size: .
CDR3 protein: CASSPPSGYTGELFF; CDR3 DNA: TGTGCCAGCTCACCACCTTCAGGGTACACCGGGGAGCTGTTTTTT; D gene: .; J gene: TRBJ2-2; V gene: TRBV18; clone size: .
CDR3 protein: CASSFGGLNEKLFF; CDR3 DNA: TGTGCCAGCAGTTTCGGGGGCCTTAATGAAAAACTGTTTTTT; D gene: .; J gene: TRBJ1-4; V gene: TRBV12-3/TRBV12-4; clone size: many
CDR3 protein: CASSYMPDSPQETQYF; CDR3 DNA: TGTGCCAGCAGTTATATGCCTGACAGTCCACAAGAGACCCAGTACTTC; D gene: .; J gene: TRBJ2-5; V gene: TRBV6-5; clone size: few
CDR3 protein: CASSLFVRIEAFF; CDR3 DNA: TGTGCCAGCAGCCTCTTCGTGCGGATTGAAGCTTTCTTT; D gene: .; J gene: TRBJ1-1; V gene: TRBV5-6; clone size: many
CDR3 protein: CASSQEGGSQETQYF; CDR3 DNA: TGCGCCAGCAGCCAAGAGGGGGGTTCCCAAGAGACCCAGTACTTC; D gene: .; J gene: TRBJ2-5; V gene: TRBV4-1; clone size: few
CDR3 protein: CASSSDLQADIYEQYF; CDR3 DNA: TGTGCCAGCAGCTCCGACCTACAGGCGGATATATACGAGCAGTACTTC; D gene: .; J gene: TRBJ2-7; V gene: TRBV7-9; clone size: many
CDR3 protein: CASSQNMGALTEAFF; CDR3 DNA: TGCGCCAGCAGCCAAAACATGGGGGCGCTTACTGAAGCTTTCTTT; D gene: .; J gene: TRBJ1-1; V gene: TRBV4-1; clone size: .